The sequence of this T cell receptor beta chain was determined in a study of cytomegalovirus exposure and HLA in healthy donors. The PCR had 60 Vbeta and 13 Jbeta primers. Sequenced by immunoSEQ multiplex PCR; TCRdb stores in-frame clones only, minus some. The table has over 90,000 clones, around 81% seen once. The CDR3 has 13 residues. Germline assignment: CDR1 SQVTM and CDR2 ANQGSEA. Trimming removed 5 bases at V and 0 bases at J, with 9 bases between. J is TRBJ2-3 and V is TRBV29-1; D is uncertain. The sample was PBMCs. The TCR was taken from a man in his forties in good health and CMV-seropositive. The CDR3 here is CSVCPRSTDTQYF. DNA for the CDR3: TGCAGCGTTTGCCCGCGAAGCACAGATACGCAGTATTTT.